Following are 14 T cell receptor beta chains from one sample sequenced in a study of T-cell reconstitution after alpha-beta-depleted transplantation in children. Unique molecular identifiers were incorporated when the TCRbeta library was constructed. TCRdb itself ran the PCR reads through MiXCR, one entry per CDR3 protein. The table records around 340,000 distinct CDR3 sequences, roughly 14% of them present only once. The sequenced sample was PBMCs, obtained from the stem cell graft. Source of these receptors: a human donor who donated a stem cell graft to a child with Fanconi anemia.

The CDR3 is CAWTPSSGGPYNEQFF. CDR3 in DNA: TGTGCCTGGACCCCCAGTAGCGGGGGGCCCTACAATGAGCAGTTCTTC. The V and J genes are TRBV30 and TRBJ2-1, with 10 nucleotides matching TRBD2. The CDR3 is made up of 16 amino acids. Germline CDR1 and CDR2: GTSNPN and SVGIG (reference sequence). V dropped 4 bases and J dropped 2; count of bases not matched to a gene: 8. The full variable domain, with the rest looked up from reference TRBV30 and TRBJ2-1, is SQTIHQWPATLVQPVGSPLSLECTVEGTSNPNLYWYRQAAGRGLQLLFYSVGIGQISSEVPQNLSASRPQDRQFILSSKKLLLSDSGFYLCAWTPSSGGPYNEQFFGPGTRLTVL.

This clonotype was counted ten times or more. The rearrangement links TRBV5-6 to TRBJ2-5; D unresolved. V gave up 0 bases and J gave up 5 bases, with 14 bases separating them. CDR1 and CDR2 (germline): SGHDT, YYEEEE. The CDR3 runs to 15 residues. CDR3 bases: TGTGCCAGCAGCTTGGCGCAGGATTTAGGGGAGACCCAGTACTTC. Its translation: CASSLAQDLGETQYF.

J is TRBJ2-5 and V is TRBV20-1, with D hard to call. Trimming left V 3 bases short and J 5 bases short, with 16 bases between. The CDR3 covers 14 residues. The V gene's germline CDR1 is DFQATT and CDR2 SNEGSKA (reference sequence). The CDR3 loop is CSARTGGVIETQYF. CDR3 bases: TGCAGTGCTAGGACGGGCGGCGTGATTGAGACCCAGTACTTC.

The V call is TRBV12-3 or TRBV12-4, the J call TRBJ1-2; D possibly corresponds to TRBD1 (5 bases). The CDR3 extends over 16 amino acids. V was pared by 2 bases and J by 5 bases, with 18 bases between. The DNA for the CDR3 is TGTGCCAGCAGTTTATGGAGGACATCCAACCCTTATGGCTACACCTTC. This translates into CASSLWRTSNPYGYTF.

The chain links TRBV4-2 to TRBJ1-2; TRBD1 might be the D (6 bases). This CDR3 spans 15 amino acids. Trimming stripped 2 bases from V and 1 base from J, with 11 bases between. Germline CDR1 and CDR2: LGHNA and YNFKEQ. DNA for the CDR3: TGTGCCAGCAGCCAAACCGGGACAAGTAACTATGGCTACACCTTC. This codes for CASSQTGTSNYGYTF.

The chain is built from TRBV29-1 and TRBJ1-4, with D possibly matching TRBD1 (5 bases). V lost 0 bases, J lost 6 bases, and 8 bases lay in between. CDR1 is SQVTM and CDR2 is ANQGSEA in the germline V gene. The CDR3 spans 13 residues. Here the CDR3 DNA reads TGCAGCGTTGAAGATCGAGGGGATGAAAAACTGTTTTTT. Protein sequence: CSVEDRGDEKLFF.

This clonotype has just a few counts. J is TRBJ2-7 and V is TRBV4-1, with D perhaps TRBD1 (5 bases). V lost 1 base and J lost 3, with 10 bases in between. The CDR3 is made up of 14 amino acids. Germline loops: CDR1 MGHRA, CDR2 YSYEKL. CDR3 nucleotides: TGCGCCAGCAGCCAAGTCCTAGGGGACTACGAGCAGTACGTC. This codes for CASSQVLGDYEQYV.

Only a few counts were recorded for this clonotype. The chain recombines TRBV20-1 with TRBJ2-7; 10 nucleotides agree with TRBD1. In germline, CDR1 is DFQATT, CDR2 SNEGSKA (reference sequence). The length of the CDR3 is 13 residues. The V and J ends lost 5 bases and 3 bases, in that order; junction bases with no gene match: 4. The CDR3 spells CSAGDRGNYEQYF. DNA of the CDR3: TGCAGTGCTGGGGACAGGGGAAACTACGAGCAGTACTTC.

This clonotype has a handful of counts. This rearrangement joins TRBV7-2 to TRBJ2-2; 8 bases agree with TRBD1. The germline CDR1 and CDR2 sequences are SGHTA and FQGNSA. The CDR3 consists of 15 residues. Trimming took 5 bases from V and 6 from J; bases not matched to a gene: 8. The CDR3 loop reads CASSPGGRVAGELFF. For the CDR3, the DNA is TGTGCCAGCAGCCCAGGGGGCAGGGTGGCCGGGGAGCTGTTTTTT.

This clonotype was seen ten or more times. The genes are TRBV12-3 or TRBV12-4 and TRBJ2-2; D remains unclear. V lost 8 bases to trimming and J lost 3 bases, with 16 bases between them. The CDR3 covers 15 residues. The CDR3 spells CASPIGDLDTGELFF. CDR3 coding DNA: TGTGCCAGCCCCATAGGAGACCTCGACACCGGGGAGCTGTTTTTT.

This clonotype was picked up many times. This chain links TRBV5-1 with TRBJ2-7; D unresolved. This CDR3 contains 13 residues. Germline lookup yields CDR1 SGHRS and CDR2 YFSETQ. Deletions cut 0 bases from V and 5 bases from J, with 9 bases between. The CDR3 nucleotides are TGCGCCAGCAGCTTGGGGCACAACCACGAGCAGTACTTC. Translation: CASSLGHNHEQYF.

CDR3 protein: CASAGLGRIYNEQFF. The CDR3 DNA sequence: TGTGCCAGCGCAGGTCTGGGGCGAATCTACAATGAGCAGTTCTTC. The V and J genes are TRBV6-2 or TRBV6-3 and TRBJ2-1; perhaps TRBD1 as D (5 bases). The CDR3 contains 15 residues. Germline V CDR1 and CDR2: MNHEY, SVGEGT. V was clipped by 8 bases and J by 3 bases, with 17 bases between them.

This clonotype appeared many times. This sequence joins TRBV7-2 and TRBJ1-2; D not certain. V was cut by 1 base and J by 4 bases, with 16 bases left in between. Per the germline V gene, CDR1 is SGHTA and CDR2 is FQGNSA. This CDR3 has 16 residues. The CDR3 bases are TGTGCCAGCAGCTTAGTTTTCAAGAAGGGAGGCTATGGCTACACCTTC. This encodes CASSLVFKKGGYGYTF.

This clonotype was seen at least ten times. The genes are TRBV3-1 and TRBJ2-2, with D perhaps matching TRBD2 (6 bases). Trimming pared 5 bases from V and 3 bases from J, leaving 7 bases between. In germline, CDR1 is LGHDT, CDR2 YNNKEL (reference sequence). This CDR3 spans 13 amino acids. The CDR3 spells CASSGTHTGELFF. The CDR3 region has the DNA TGTGCCAGCAGCGGGACTCACACCGGGGAGCTGTTTTTT.